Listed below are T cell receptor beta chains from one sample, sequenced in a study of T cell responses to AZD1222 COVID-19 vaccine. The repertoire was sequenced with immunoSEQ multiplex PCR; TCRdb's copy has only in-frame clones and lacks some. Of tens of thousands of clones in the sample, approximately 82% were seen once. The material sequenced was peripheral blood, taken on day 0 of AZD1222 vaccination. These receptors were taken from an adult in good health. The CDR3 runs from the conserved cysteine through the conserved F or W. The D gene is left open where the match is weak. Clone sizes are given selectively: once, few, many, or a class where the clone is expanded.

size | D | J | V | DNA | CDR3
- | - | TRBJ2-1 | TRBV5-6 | TGTGCCAGCAGCTTTCCGGCTAGCTCCTACAATGAGCAGTTCTTC | CASSFPASSYNEQFF
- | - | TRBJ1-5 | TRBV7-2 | TGTGCCAGCAGCTTAGTTTCCGATCAGCCCCAGCATTTT | CASSLVSDQPQHF
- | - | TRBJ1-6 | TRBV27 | TGTGCCAGCAGTGCTCTCGACGGTCTTCGGTCCCTCCACTTT | CASSALDGLRSLHF
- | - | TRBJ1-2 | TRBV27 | TGTGCCAGCAGTTTATCAGCAGGGCCGATTTGGGGCTACACCTTC | CASSLSAGPIWGYTF
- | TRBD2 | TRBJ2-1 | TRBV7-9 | TGTGCCAGCAGCTTAGCGCCGACTAGCGGGCGCTACAATGAGCAGTTCTTC | CASSLAPTSGRYNEQFF
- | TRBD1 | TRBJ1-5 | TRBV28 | TGTGCCAGCAGCCCGGGACAGTATAGCAATCAGCCCCAGCATTTT | CASSPGQYSNQPQHF
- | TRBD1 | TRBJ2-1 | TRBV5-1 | TGCGCCAGCAGCTTGGTTCCAGGGGGCCACAATGAGCAGTTCTTC | CASSLVPGGHNEQFF
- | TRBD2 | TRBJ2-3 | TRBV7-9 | TGTGCCAGCAGCCTCACTCTAGCGGCCTTTACAGATACGCAGTATTTT | CASSLTLAAFTDTQYF
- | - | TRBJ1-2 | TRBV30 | TGTGCCTGGAGTGTACACGGGGAAGGGGGCTACACCTTC | CAWSVHGEGGYTF
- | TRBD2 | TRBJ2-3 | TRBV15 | TGTGCCACCAGGCTTTCGGGGGGGAGAGCAGATACGCAGTATTTT | CATRLSGGRADTQYF
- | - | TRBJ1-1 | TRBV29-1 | TGCAGCGGCCAGGGATCGTACACTGAAGCTTTCTTT | CSGQGSYTEAFF
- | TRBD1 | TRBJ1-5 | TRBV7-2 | TGTGCCAGCAGTTATACAGGGGCTGGGCAGCCCCAGCATTTT | CASSYTGAGQPQHF
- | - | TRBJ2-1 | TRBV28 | TGTGCCAGCAGTTTAGGCCTACCTGCCTACAATGAGCAGTTCTTC | CASSLGLPAYNEQFF
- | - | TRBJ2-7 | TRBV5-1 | TGCGCCAGCAGCTTTGAGGTTCCCGCCTACGAGCAGTACTTC | CASSFEVPAYEQYF
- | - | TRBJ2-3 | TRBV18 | TGTGCCAGCTCCCAGCAAGGGTATTCAGGCACAGATACGCAGTATTTT | CASSQQGYSGTDTQYF
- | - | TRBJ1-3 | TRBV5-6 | TGTGCCAGCAGCTTGCGGGGCCCGGGGATCTCTGGAAACACCATATATTTT | CASSLRGPGISGNTIYF
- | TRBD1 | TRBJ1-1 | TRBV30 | TGTGCCTGGAGCCTTAGTCAGGGGGCTGAAGCTTTCTTT | CAWSLSQGAEAFF
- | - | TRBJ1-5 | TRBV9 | TGTGCCAGCAGCGTAGAGGGGGGATCGCAGCCCCAGCATTTT | CASSVEGGSQPQHF
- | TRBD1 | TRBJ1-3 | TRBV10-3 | TGTGCCATCAGTGCTGGGTTTGACAGGGGTCGAAACACCATATATTTT | CAISAGFDRGRNTIYF
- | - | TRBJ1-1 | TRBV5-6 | TGTGCCAGCAGCTTCACCCGGGGTTCGTGGGCTTTCTTT | CASSFTRGSWAFF
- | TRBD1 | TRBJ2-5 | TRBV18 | TGTGCCAGCTCACCGACGAGCGGAGGACAGGTAGAGACCCAGTACTTC | CASSPTSGGQVETQYF
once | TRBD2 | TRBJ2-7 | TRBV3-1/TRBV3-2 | TGTGCCAGCAGCCAAGAAGGCGCCAGGGGACTAGCGGGACTGCGCTCCTACGAGCAGTACTTC | CASSQEGARGLAGLRSYEQYF
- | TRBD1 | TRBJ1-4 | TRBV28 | TGTGCCAGCGGGTCGGGACAGCTCAGTGGAAAACTGTTTTTT | CASGSGQLSGKLFF
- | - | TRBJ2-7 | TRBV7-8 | TGTGCCAGCAGCGTCGGGACGGAAAGCTCCTACGAGCAGTACTTC | CASSVGTESSYEQYF
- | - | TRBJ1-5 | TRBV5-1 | TGCGCCAGCAGCTTGGAAGGGACCAATCAGCCCCAGCATTTT | CASSLEGTNQPQHF
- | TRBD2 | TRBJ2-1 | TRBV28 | TGTGCCAGCAGTTCTCCTAGCGGGAGAGGCTACAATGAGCAGTTCTTC | CASSSPSGRGYNEQFF
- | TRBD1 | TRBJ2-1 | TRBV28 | TGTGCCAGCAAGAGGTTCAGGGGGAGCTCCTACAATGAGCAGTTCTTC | CASKRFRGSSYNEQFF